Listed here are 10 T cell receptor beta chains from one sample, sequenced in a study of T cell responses to AZD1222 COVID-19 vaccine. Here immunoSEQ multiplex PCR was the method, and the copy in TCRdb shows in-frame clones only, minus some. The data show over 100,000 clones, 85% to 95% seen once. The sample here was peripheral blood, taken on day 0 of AZD1222 vaccination. The receptors shown here come from an adult in good health.

To note about this clone: Compared with germline, one end of the junction differs, possibly owing to a read error. This chain connects TRBV7-7 to TRBJ2-5; D perhaps matches TRBD2 (6 bases). Germline values: CDR1 SSHAT, CDR2 FNYEAQ (reference sequence). CDR3 length: 15 residues. The CDR3 region is CASSPWGPGEETQYF. CDR3 DNA: TGTGCTAGCAGCCCCTGGGGTCCGGGAGAAGAGACCCAGTACTTC.

The V and J genes are TRBV9 and TRBJ2-5; D might be TRBD1 (6 bases). V was shortened by 0 bases and J by 5 bases, with 11 bases between the two germline ends. The germline V gene encodes CDR1 SGDLS and CDR2 YYNGEE. The CDR3 has 14 residues. DNA of the CDR3: TGTGCCAGCAGCGTAGGGACAGTCAAGGAGACCCAGTACTTC. Protein: CASSVGTVKETQYF.

The CDR3 is CASSPKPNTTPLHF. Written as DNA, the CDR3 is TGCGCCAGCAGCCCTAAACCGAATACGACACCCCTCCACTTT. V and J are TRBV4-1 and TRBJ1-6, with D uncertain. The CDR3 covers 14 residues. CDR1 is MGHRA, CDR2 YSYEKL, per germline. V shed 4 bases and J shed 11 bases, with 15 bases lying between them.

The genes are TRBV7-8 and TRBJ2-7; the match to TRBD2 covers 10 bases. Per germline, CDR1 SGHVS and CDR2 FQNEAQ. This CDR3 spans 15 amino acids. Trimming at V came to 3 bases and at J to 2 bases, leaving 4 bases not matched to a gene. This CDR3 is CASSFGAGGTYEQYF. CDR3 in DNA: TGTGCCAGCAGCTTCGGAGCGGGGGGGACCTACGAGCAGTACTTC. Supplemented by reference TRBV7-8 and TRBJ2-7, the full variable domain reads GAGVSQSPRYKVAKRGQDVALRCDPISGHVSLFWYQQALGQGPEFLTYFQNEAQLDKSGLPSDRFFAERPEGSVSTLKIQRTQQEDSAVYLCASSFGAGGTYEQYFGPGTRLTVT.

The chain employs TRBV28 and TRBJ2-7; 8 positions agree with TRBD2. Germline V gene data show CDR1 as MDHEN and CDR2 as SYDVKM. The trim removed 3 bases at V and 3 bases at J, leaving 16 bases unmatched. This CDR3 comprises 18 residues. The CDR3 DNA reads TGTGCCAGCAGTTTTTGGGCCGGCGGGACTAGGGCGTACTACGAGCAGTACTTC. Its protein product is CASSFWAGGTRAYYEQYF.

J is TRBJ2-2 and V is TRBV11-2, with TRBD2 identical over 7 bases. Trimming took 1 base from V and 6 from J; bases not matched to a gene: 14. Per the germline V gene, CDR1 is SGHAT and CDR2 is FQNNGV. The CDR3 extends over 18 amino acids. The chain's CDR3 is CASSLASWGGSRAGELFF. The CDR3 DNA sequence: TGTGCCAGCAGCTTAGCCTCGTGGGGGGGATCCCGGGCCGGGGAGCTGTTTTTT.

The chain uses TRBV7-2 and TRBJ2-5, with 15 bases aligning to TRBD2. The CDR3 spans 17 residues. In germline, CDR1 is SGHTA, CDR2 FQGNSA. After removal of 5 bases from V and 4 bases from J, the junction contained 8 bases not matched to a gene. The CDR3 region is CASSPGLAGGLGETQYF. CDR3 in DNA: TGTGCCAGCAGCCCGGGACTAGCGGGGGGCCTCGGAGAGACCCAGTACTTC.

A single count supports this clone. The chain combines TRBV10-3 with TRBJ2-7; TRBD2 is a possible D gene (6 bases). The V end lost 3 bases, the J end lost 2 bases, and 14 bases lay between the germline ends. This CDR3 region has 15 residues. Germline assignment: CDR1 ENHRY and CDR2 SYGVKD. Written as DNA, the CDR3 is TGTGCCATCAGTGAAAGGTCTAGCGCGACCTACGAGCAGTACTTC. It is translated as CAISERSSATYEQYF.

The chain combines TRBV5-1 with TRBJ2-7; maybe TRBD2 (6 bases). The germline V gene encodes CDR1 SGHRS and CDR2 YFSETQ. The germline V and J ends were trimmed by 4 bases and 1 base, with 15 bases remaining between them. There are 15 residues in the CDR3. Written as DNA, the CDR3 is TGCGCCAGCAGCGCGGAGGGCCGACCATCCTACGAGCAGTACTTC. Translated, it gives CASSAEGRPSYEQYF. Based on the CDR3 plus reference TRBV5-1 and TRBJ2-7, the full variable domain is KAGVTQTPRYLIKTRGQQVTLSCSPISGHRSVSWYQQTPGQGLQFLFEYFSETQRNKGNFPGRFSGRQFSNSRSEMNVSTLELGDSALYLCASSAEGRPSYEQYFGPGTRLTVT.

CDR3: CASSQGQGPNEKLFF. CDR3 nucleotides: TGCGCCAGCAGCCAAGGGCAGGGGCCTAATGAAAAACTGTTTTTT. J is TRBJ1-4 and V is TRBV4-3; TRBD1 might be the D (6 bases). Germline assignment: CDR1 LGHNA and CDR2 YSLEER. V was shortened by 1 base and J by 3 bases, with 9 bases between the two germline ends. The CDR3 loop spans 15 amino acids.